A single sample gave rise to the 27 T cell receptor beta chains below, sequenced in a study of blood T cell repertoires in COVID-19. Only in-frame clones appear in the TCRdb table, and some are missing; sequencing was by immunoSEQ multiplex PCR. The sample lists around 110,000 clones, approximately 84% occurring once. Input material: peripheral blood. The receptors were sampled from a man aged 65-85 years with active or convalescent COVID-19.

CDR3 residues: CASSSSTGSGNTIYF. The CDR3 region has the DNA TGCGCCAGCAGCTCCTCAACAGGGTCTGGAAACACCATATATTTT. The chain joins TRBV5-1 to TRBJ1-3; possibly TRBD1 for D (6 bases). The CDR3 contains 15 residues. Germline V gene lookup returns CDR1 SGHRS and CDR2 YFSETQ. The V gene lost 3 bases and the J gene lost 1 base, with 11 bases spanning the gap.

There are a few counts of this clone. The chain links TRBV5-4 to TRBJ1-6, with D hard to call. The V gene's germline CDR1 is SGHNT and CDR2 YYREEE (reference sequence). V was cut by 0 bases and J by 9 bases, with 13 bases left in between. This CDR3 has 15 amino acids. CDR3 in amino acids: CASSLATYPGSPLHF. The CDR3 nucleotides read TGTGCCAGCAGCTTGGCGACCTATCCGGGTTCACCCCTCCACTTT.

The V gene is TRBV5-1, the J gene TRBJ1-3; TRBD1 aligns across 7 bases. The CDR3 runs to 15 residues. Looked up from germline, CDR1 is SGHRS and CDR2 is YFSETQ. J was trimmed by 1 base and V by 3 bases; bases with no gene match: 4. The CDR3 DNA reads TGCGCCAGCAGCTCGGGACAGCTATCTGGAAACACCATATATTTT. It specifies CASSSGQLSGNTIYF.

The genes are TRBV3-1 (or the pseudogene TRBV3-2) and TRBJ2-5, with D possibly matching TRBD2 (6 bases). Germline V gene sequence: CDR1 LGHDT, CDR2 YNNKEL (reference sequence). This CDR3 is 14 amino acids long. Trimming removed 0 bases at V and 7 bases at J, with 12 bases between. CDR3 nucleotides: TGTGCCAGCAGCCAAGATCGCACCGGGGGGACCCAGTACTTC. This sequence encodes CASSQDRTGGTQYF.

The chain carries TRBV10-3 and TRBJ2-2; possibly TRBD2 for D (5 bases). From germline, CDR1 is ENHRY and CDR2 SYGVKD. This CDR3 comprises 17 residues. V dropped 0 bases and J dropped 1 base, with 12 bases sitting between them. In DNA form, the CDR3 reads TGTGCCATCAGTGAGTCGATCGCAGCGGAGAACACCGGGGAGCTGTTTTTT. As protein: CAISESIAAENTGELFF.

CDR3: CASSFGTVTNYGYTF. DNA of the CDR3: TGTGCCAGCAGCTTTGGGACAGTAACTAACTATGGCTACACCTTC. The V call is TRBV11-3, the J call TRBJ1-2; 7 bases are a match to TRBD1. Germline loops: CDR1 SGHNT, CDR2 YENEEA. V shed 3 bases, J shed 0 bases, and the junction held 4 bases outside the gene matches. The CDR3 has 15 amino acids.

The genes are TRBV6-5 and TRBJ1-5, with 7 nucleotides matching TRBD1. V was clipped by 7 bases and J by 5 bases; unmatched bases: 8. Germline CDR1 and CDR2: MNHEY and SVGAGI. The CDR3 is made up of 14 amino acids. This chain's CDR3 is CASTQTGPDQPQHF. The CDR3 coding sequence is TGTGCCAGCACCCAGACAGGGCCTGATCAGCCCCAGCATTTT.

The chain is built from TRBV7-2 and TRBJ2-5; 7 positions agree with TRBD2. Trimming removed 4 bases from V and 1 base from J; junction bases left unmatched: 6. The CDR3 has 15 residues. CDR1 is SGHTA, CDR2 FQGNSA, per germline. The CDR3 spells CASSSGGGTQETQYF. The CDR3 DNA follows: TGTGCCAGCAGCTCCGGGGGAGGGACCCAAGAGACCCAGTACTTC. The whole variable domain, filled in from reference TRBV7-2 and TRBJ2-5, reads GAGVSQSPSNKVTEKGKDVELRCDPISGHTALYWYRQSLGQGLEFLIYFQGNSAPDKSGLPSDRFSAERTGGSVSTLTIQRTQQEDSAVYLCASSSGGGTQETQYFGPGTRLLVL.

The CDR3 region has the DNA TGTGCCAGCAGTCCCCCTAGCGGTCGCTCCTACGAGCAGTACTTC. Translated, it gives CASSPPSGRSYEQYF. V is TRBV28 and J is TRBJ2-7; 7 nucleotides match TRBD2. Germline assignment: CDR1 MDHEN and CDR2 SYDVKM. This CDR3 region has 15 residues. Trimming removed 5 bases from V and 0 bases from J; junction bases left unmatched: 7.

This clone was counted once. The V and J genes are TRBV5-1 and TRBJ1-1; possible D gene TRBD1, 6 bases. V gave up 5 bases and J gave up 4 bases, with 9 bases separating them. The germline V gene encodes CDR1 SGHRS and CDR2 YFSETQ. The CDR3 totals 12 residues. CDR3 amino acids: CASSGGATEAFF. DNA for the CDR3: TGCGCCAGCAGTGGGGGGGCCACTGAAGCTTTCTTT. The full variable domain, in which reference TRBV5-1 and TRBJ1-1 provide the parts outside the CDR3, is KAGVTQTPRYLIKTRGQQVTLSCSPISGHRSVSWYQQTPGQGLQFLFEYFSETQRNKGNFPGRFSGRQFSNSRSEMNVSTLELGDSALYLCASSGGATEAFFGQGTRLTVV.

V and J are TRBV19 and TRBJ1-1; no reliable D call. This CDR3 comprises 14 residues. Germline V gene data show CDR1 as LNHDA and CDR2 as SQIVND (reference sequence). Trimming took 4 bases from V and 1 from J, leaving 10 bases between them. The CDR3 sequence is CASSTLTQNTEAFF. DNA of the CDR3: TGTGCCAGTAGTACCCTGACACAGAACACTGAAGCTTTCTTT.

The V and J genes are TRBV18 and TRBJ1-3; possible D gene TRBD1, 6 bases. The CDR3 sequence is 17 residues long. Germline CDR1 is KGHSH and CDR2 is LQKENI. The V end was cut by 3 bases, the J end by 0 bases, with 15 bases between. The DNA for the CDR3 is TGTGCCAGCTCACCCGCGTCAGGGGATTACTCTGGAAACACCATATATTTT. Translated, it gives CASSPASGDYSGNTIYF.

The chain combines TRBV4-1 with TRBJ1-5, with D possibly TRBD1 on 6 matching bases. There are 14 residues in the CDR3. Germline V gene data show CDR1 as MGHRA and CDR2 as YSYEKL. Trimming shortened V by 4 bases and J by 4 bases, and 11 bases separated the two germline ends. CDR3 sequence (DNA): TGCGCCAGCAGCCCAGGACAGAAGAATCAGCCCCAGCATTTT. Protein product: CASSPGQKNQPQHF.

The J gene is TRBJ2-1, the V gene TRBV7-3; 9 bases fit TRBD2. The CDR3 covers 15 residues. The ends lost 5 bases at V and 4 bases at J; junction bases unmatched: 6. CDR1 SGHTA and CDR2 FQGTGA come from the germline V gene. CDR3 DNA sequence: TGTGCCAGCAGCCATAGACTAGCGGCTTACAATGAGCAGTTCTTC. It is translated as CASSHRLAAYNEQFF.

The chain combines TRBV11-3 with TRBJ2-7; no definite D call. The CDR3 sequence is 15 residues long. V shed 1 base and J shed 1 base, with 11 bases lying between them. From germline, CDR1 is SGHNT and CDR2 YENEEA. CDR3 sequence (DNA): TGTGCCAGCAGCTTAGGCCGGGTCGCTTCCTACGAGCAGTACTTC. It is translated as CASSLGRVASYEQYF.

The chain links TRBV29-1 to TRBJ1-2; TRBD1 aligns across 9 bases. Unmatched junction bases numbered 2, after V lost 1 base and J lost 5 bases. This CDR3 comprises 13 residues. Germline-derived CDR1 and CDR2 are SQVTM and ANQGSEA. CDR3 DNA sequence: TGCAGCGTTGAAGCGGACAGGGGATATGGCTACACCTTC. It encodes CSVEADRGYGYTF.

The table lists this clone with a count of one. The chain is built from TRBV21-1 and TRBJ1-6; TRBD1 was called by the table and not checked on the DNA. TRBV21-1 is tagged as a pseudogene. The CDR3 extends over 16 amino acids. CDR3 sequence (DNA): TGTGCCAGCAGCAAAGAATTGACAGGGGGCGATTCACCCCTCCACTTT. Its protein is CASSKELTGGDSPLHF.

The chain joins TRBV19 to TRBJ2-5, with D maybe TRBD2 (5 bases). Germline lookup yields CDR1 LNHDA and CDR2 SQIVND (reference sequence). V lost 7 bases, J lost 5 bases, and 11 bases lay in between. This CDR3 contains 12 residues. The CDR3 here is CASNPSWETQYF. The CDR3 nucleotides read TGTGCCAGTAACCCTAGCTGGGAGACCCAGTACTTC.

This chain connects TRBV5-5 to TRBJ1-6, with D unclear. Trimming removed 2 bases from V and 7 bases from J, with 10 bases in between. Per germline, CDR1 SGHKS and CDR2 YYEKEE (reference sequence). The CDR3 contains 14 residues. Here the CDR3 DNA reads TGTGCCAGCAGCTTTAACCGGGGAAATTCACCCCTCCACTTT. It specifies CASSFNRGNSPLHF.

The CDR3 sequence is CASSRLRGPVEEQFF. CDR3 sequence (DNA): TGTGCCAGCAGCCGATTGCGGGGGCCCGTTGAAGAGCAGTTCTTC. The chain uses TRBV11-2 and TRBJ2-1; D may be TRBD2 (7 bases). Looked up from germline, CDR1 is SGHAT and CDR2 is FQNNGV. The CDR3 extends over 15 amino acids. With 5 bases removed from V and 10 bases from J, the gap between germline ends came to 21 bases.

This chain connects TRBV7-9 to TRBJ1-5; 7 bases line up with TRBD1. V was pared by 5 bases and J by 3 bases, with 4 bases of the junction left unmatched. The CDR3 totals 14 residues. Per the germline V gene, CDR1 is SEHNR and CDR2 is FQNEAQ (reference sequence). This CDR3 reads CASSSDRVNQPQHF. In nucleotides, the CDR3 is TGTGCCAGCAGCAGCGACAGGGTCAATCAGCCCCAGCATTTT.

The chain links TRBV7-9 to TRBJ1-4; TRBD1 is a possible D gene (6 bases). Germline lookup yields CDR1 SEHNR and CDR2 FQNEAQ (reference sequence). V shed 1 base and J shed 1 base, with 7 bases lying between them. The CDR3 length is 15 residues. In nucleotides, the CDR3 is TGTGCCAGCAGCTTAGTCAGGGGAACTAATGAAAAACTGTTTTTT. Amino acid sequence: CASSLVRGTNEKLFF.

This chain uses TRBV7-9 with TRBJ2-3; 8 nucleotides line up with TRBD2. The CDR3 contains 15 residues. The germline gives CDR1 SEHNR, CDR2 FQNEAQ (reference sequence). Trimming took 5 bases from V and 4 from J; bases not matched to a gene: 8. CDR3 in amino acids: CASSRGGYSPDTQYF. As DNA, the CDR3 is TGTGCCAGCAGCCGGGGGGGCTACTCGCCAGATACGCAGTATTTT.

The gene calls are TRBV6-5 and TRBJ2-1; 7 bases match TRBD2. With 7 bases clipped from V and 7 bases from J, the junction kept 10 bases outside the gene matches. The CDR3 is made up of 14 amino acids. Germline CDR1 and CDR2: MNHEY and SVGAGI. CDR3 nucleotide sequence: TGTGCCAGCAAGGTTGCGGGAGAAGTTAATGAGCAGTTCTTC. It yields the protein CASKVAGEVNEQFF.

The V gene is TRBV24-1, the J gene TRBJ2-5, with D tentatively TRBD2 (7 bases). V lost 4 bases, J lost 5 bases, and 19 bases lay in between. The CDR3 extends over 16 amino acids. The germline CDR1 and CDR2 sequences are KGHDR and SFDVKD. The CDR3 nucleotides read TGTGCCACCAGTGACCCCACCGGGGGGCGCAGGGAGACCCAGTACTTC. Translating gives CATSDPTGGRRETQYF.

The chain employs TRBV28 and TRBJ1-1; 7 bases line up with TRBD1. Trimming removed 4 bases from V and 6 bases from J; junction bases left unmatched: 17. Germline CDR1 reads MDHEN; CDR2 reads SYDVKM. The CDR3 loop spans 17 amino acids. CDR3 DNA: TGTGCCAGCAGTTCACTACGCGGACAGGCCTTCCTTGCTGAAGCTTTCTTT. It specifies CASSSLRGQAFLAEAFF.

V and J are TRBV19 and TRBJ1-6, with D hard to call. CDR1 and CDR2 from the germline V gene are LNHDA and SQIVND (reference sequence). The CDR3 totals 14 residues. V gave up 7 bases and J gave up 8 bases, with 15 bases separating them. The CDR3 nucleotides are TGTGCCAGTAACCGTGGGAGGGTTTATTCACCCCTCCACTTT. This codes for CASNRGRVYSPLHF.